What follows are 30 T cell receptor beta chains derived from one specimen sequenced in a study of shared clonotypes between healthy human individuals. Here immunoSEQ multiplex PCR was the method, and the copy in TCRdb shows in-frame clones only, minus some. The sample comprises hundreds of thousands of clones, about 96% of which are singletons, and less than 0.25% rests with the top ten. CD45RO-negative, CCR7-selected cells formed the naive CD8 fraction, which excluded terminally differentiated effector memory CD45RA+ cells. Sequencing used naive CD8+ T cells sorted from blood. These receptors all come from a man in his thirties or forties in good health.

The chain links TRBV6-1 to TRBJ1-1, with D uncertain. CDR1 is MNHNS, CDR2 SASEGT, per germline. The germline V and J ends were trimmed by 2 bases and 5 bases, with 9 bases remaining between them. The CDR3 is 13 amino acids. The CDR3 DNA follows: TGTGCCAGCAGTGAATGGCGGGGAACTGAAGCTTTCTTT. Translation gives CASSEWRGTEAFF.

The J gene is TRBJ1-1, the V gene TRBV7-9; D ambiguous. This CDR3 has 15 residues. Trimming cost V 5 bases and J 6 bases, with 19 bases left between them. CDR1 and CDR2 from the germline V gene are SEHNR and FQNEAQ (reference sequence). This chain's CDR3 is CASSPQTEWVAEAFF. CDR3 nucleotide sequence: TGTGCCAGCAGCCCTCAGACGGAGTGGGTTGCTGAAGCTTTCTTT.

In its sample, this clone was seen once. The chain couples TRBV9 to TRBJ2-1; 11 bases fit TRBD2. Trimming cost V 3 bases and J 8 bases; bases outside gene matches: 10. Germline CDR1 SGDLS, CDR2 YYNGEE. This CDR3 region has 16 residues. The chain's CDR3 is CASSAPLAGVIDEQFF. In DNA form, the CDR3 reads TGTGCCAGCAGCGCCCCACTAGCGGGAGTTATCGATGAGCAGTTCTTC.

The V and J genes are TRBV7-9 and TRBJ1-1; no definite D call. Trimming pared 3 bases from V and 7 bases from J, leaving 9 bases between. The CDR3 extends over 12 amino acids. Germline loops: CDR1 SEHNR, CDR2 FQNEAQ (reference sequence). Written as DNA, the CDR3 is TGTGCCAGCAGCTTGGGCGCGCTTGAAGCTTTCTTT. Translation gives CASSLGALEAFF. The full variable domain, rest sourced from reference TRBV7-9 and TRBJ1-1, is DTGVSQNPRHKITKRGQNVTFRCDPISEHNRLYWYRQTLGQGPEFLTYFQNEAQLEKSRLLSDRFSAERPKGSFSTLEIQRTEQGDSAMYLCASSLGALEAFFGQGTRLTVV.

The V gene is TRBV15, the J gene TRBJ2-1, with 8 bases fitting TRBD1. Looked up from germline, CDR1 is LNHNV and CDR2 is YYDKDF (reference sequence). The length of the CDR3 is 15 residues. The ends lost 4 bases at V and 6 bases at J; junction bases unmatched: 8. This chain's CDR3 is CATSIRTGSGNEQFF. CDR3 DNA sequence: TGTGCCACCAGCATACGGACAGGGTCGGGCAATGAGCAGTTCTTC.

This clone was counted once. The J gene is TRBJ1-1, the V gene TRBV11-2; D remains unclear. CDR1 and CDR2 (germline): SGHAT, FQNNGV. The V gene lost 8 bases and the J gene lost 0 bases, with 19 bases spanning the gap. The CDR3 has 16 amino acids. The DNA of the CDR3 is TGTGCCAGCTGGGCTTTCCCCAGCGACATGAACACTGAAGCTTTCTTT. Its protein is CASWAFPSDMNTEAFF.

As concerns this clone: Distinct nucleotide sequences in the sample also encode this CDR3. This rearrangement joins TRBV27 to TRBJ2-7, with 10 bases that match TRBD2. This CDR3 has 15 amino acids. CDR1 MNHEY and CDR2 SMNVEV come from the germline V gene (reference sequence). J gave up 3 bases and V 0 bases, and 2 bases lay outside the gene matches. This CDR3 is CASSLSLAGDYEQYF. CDR3 nucleotides: TGTGCCAGCAGTTTATCGCTAGCGGGAGACTACGAGCAGTACTTC.

This rearrangement joins TRBV15 to TRBJ2-7; 7 bases fit TRBD1. With V trimmed by 0 bases and J by 6 bases, 29 bases remained unmatched. CDR3 length: 22 amino acids. The germline V gene has CDR1 LNHNV and CDR2 YYDKDF (reference sequence). CDR3 loop: CATSRDKDDPDRVFLSSGEQYF. The CDR3 coding sequence is TGTGCCACCAGCAGAGATAAAGATGACCCCGACAGGGTCTTCCTTTCTTCGGGCGAGCAGTACTTC. Variable domain in full (rest from reference TRBV15 and TRBJ2-7): DAMVIQNPRYQVTQFGKPVTLSCSQTLNHNVMYWYQQKSSQAPKLLFHYYDKDFNNEADTPDNFQSRRPNTSFCFLDIRSPGLGDTAMYLCATSRDKDDPDRVFLSSGEQYFGPGTRLTVT.

The chain joins TRBV14 to TRBJ2-1; 7 nucleotides agree with TRBD2. With 0 bases clipped from V and 3 bases from J, the junction kept 8 bases outside the gene matches. Germline values: CDR1 SGHDN, CDR2 FVKESK. CDR3 length equals 17 residues. CDR3 nucleotides: TGTGCCAGCAGCCAAGATAGCCTAGCGGTTGTCTACAATGAGCAGTTCTTC. Its protein product is CASSQDSLAVVYNEQFF.

J is TRBJ1-3 and V is TRBV2; D perhaps matches TRBD1 (6 bases). The V end was cut by 6 bases, the J end by 8 bases, with 23 bases between. Germline-derived CDR1 and CDR2 are SNHLY and FYNNEI. This CDR3 contains 16 residues. DNA for the CDR3: TGTGCCAGCAGATCTCCACAGGCACCCAGGGGCCACACCATATATTTT. Protein product: CASRSPQAPRGHTIYF.

The V gene is TRBV10-3, the J gene TRBJ2-1; the match to TRBD1 covers 9 bases. J lost 4 bases, V lost 10 bases, and 11 bases had no gene match. Germline V gene data show CDR1 as ENHRY and CDR2 as SYGVKD. This CDR3 has 15 residues. The CDR3 DNA reads TGTGCCACCGAATCGGGACAGGGTTCGTACAATGAGCAGTTCTTC. It encodes CATESGQGSYNEQFF.

The chain recombines TRBV11-3 with TRBJ2-3; no clear D. Germline V lookup: CDR1 SGHNT, CDR2 YENEEA. The V gene lost 3 bases and the J gene lost 3 bases, with 10 bases spanning the gap. The CDR3 totals 14 residues. Here the CDR3 reads CASSFGVGTDTQYF. CDR3 DNA: TGTGCCAGCAGCTTTGGTGTGGGTACAGATACGCAGTATTTT.

About this clone: This same CDR3 is encoded by further DNA sequences in the sample. J is TRBJ1-5 and V is TRBV6-5; D is possibly TRBD1 (6 bases). This CDR3 has 15 amino acids. Germline CDR1 reads MNHEY; CDR2 reads SVGAGI. V lost 0 bases and J lost 2, with 8 bases in between. The CDR3 DNA is TGTGCCAGCAGTTACTCGACAGGAGGCAATCAGCCCCAGCATTTT. The encoded protein is CASSYSTGGNQPQHF.

The rearrangement joins TRBV4-1 to TRBJ2-1; 7 bases agree with TRBD2. Unmatched junction bases numbered 17, after V lost 4 bases and J lost 8 bases. Germline V gene data show CDR1 as MGHRA and CDR2 as YSYEKL. The CDR3 loop spans 17 amino acids. The CDR3 spells CASSPTFRDYGKDEQFF. The CDR3 coding sequence is TGCGCCAGCAGCCCCACCTTCCGGGACTACGGCAAGGATGAGCAGTTCTTC.

A single count supports this clone. The chain links TRBV7-9 to TRBJ2-5, with 16 bases aligning to TRBD2. From germline, CDR1 is SEHNR and CDR2 FQNEAQ (reference sequence). This CDR3 spans 18 amino acids. V dropped 5 bases and J dropped 4; count of bases not matched to a gene: 10. The CDR3 DNA is TGTGCCAGCAGCCCTTGGGGGACTAGCGGGAGGGCCGGAGAGACCCAGTACTTC. Translating it yields CASSPWGTSGRAGETQYF. Full variable domain (missing parts from reference TRBV7-9 and TRBJ2-5): DTGVSQNPRHKITKRGQNVTFRCDPISEHNRLYWYRQTLGQGPEFLTYFQNEAQLEKSRLLSDRFSAERPKGSFSTLEIQRTEQGDSAMYLCASSPWGTSGRAGETQYFGPGTRLLVL.

The chain combines TRBV2 with TRBJ2-3; maybe TRBD1 (6 bases). Deletions cut 0 bases from V and 4 bases from J, with 14 bases between. The germline CDR1 and CDR2 sequences are SNHLY and FYNNEI. There are 16 residues in the CDR3. The CDR3 spells CASSEAQTGWSDTQYF. Written as DNA, the CDR3 is TGTGCCAGCAGTGAAGCACAGACAGGTTGGTCAGATACGCAGTATTTT.

The chain recombines TRBV5-1 with TRBJ2-3; TRBD2 matches at 11 bases. CDR1 is SGHRS and CDR2 is YFSETQ in the germline V gene. Trimming removed 4 bases from V and 4 bases from J; junction bases left unmatched: 8. The CDR3 consists of 16 residues. The CDR3 DNA reads as TGCGCCAGCAGCGTACCACTAGCGGGAGTGTCAGATACGCAGTATTTT. Protein: CASSVPLAGVSDTQYF.

V and J are TRBV7-9 and TRBJ1-1; 7 bases match TRBD1. Germline CDR1 is SEHNR and CDR2 is FQNEAQ (reference sequence). CDR3 length: 14 residues. Trimming removed 5 bases from V and 4 bases from J; junction bases left unmatched: 7. The CDR3 DNA follows: TGTGCCAGCAGCGGTACAGGGGCGGGCACTGAAGCTTTCTTT. This encodes CASSGTGAGTEAFF. The entire variable domain, with the rest obtained from reference TRBV7-9 and TRBJ1-1, is as follows: DTGVSQNPRHKITKRGQNVTFRCDPISEHNRLYWYRQTLGQGPEFLTYFQNEAQLEKSRLLSDRFSAERPKGSFSTLEIQRTEQGDSAMYLCASSGTGAGTEAFFGQGTRLTVV.

This clone appeared a single time. The chain carries TRBV29-1 and TRBJ1-1, with no clear D. CDR3 length: 12 amino acids. Germline-derived CDR1 and CDR2 are SQVTM and ANQGSEA. V lost 4 bases to trimming and J lost 4 bases, with 10 bases between them. The CDR3: CSVVLDGTEAFF. Here the CDR3 DNA reads TGCAGCGTTGTGCTGGACGGCACTGAAGCTTTCTTT.

The chain has TRBV7-9 and TRBJ2-1, with D possibly TRBD1 on 6 matching bases. The CDR3 consists of 16 residues. Trimming cost V 2 bases and J 3 bases, with 14 bases left between them. The germline V gene has CDR1 SEHNR and CDR2 FQNEAQ (reference sequence). In DNA, the CDR3 is TGTGCCAGCAGCTTAACTCCGGGACAAATCTACAATGAGCAGTTCTTC. This translates into CASSLTPGQIYNEQFF.

This chain joins TRBV5-4 and TRBJ2-7, with TRBD2 matching 10 bases. Germline loops: CDR1 SGHNT, CDR2 YYREEE (reference sequence). This CDR3 contains 17 residues. Trimming cost V 4 bases and J 1 base; bases outside gene matches: 11. The DNA for the CDR3 is TGTGCCAGCAGCCGGGGTAGCGGGAGGTCTTCTTCCTACGAGCAGTACTTC. This translates into CASSRGSGRSSSYEQYF.

The chain has TRBV4-1 and TRBJ2-3, with D uncertain. The CDR3 covers 14 residues. With 7 bases removed from V and 2 bases from J, the gap between germline ends came to 13 bases. In germline, CDR1 is MGHRA, CDR2 YSYEKL. The DNA for the CDR3 is TGCGCCAGCAAATTGGTCGGCTACACAGATACGCAGTATTTT. Its translation is CASKLVGYTDTQYF.

The V gene is TRBV6-6, the J gene TRBJ2-7; 7 nucleotides agree with TRBD1. The CDR3 contains 13 residues. V was clipped by 4 bases and J by 5 bases; unmatched bases: 5. Germline CDR1 MNHNY, CDR2 SVGAGI (reference sequence). The CDR3 nucleotides are TGTGCCAGCAGTTCCAGGGGGTTCCACGAGCAGTACTTC. This codes for CASSSRGFHEQYF.

The rearrangement links TRBV4-1 to TRBJ2-1; TRBD2 agrees at 8 bases. The CDR3 totals 16 residues. CDR1 is MGHRA, CDR2 YSYEKL, per germline. Losses at the gene ends were 5 bases for V and 9 bases for J; bases not matched to a gene: 15. The CDR3 DNA reads as TGCGCCAGCAGCAACGAAAGCGGGAGTCGGTTTGTTGAGCAGTTCTTC. Its protein product is CASSNESGSRFVEQFF.

V usage is TRBV11-2 and J usage is TRBJ2-7, with 7 bases fitting TRBD1. Germline V CDR1 and CDR2: SGHAT, FQNNGV. This CDR3 region has 13 residues. Trimming at V came to 5 bases and at J to 7 bases, leaving 8 bases not matched to a gene. The CDR3 bases are TGTGCCAGCAGCCGGGACAGATTATGGGAGCAGTACTTC. Residues: CASSRDRLWEQYF.

The chain combines TRBV11-2 with TRBJ2-3; D is perhaps TRBD2 (5 bases). Per germline, CDR1 SGHAT and CDR2 FQNNGV. V dropped 0 bases and J dropped 3 bases, with 7 bases sitting between them. This CDR3 has 14 residues. In DNA form, the CDR3 reads TGTGCCAGCAGCTTAGATCCGGGGACAGATACGCAGTATTTT. As protein: CASSLDPGTDTQYF.

The chain links TRBV5-1 to TRBJ1-1; 8 bases align to TRBD1. CDR1 is SGHRS and CDR2 is YFSETQ in the germline V gene. Trimming took 0 bases from V and 5 from J; bases not matched to a gene: 3. This CDR3 region has 14 residues. The CDR3 DNA sequence: TGCGCCAGCAGCTTGGGACAGGGGATAACTGAAGCTTTCTTT. It specifies CASSLGQGITEAFF.

The rearrangement uses TRBV6-6 and TRBJ2-7; D remains unclear. Per germline, CDR1 MNHNY and CDR2 SVGAGI (reference sequence). This CDR3 has 12 residues. With 8 bases removed from V and 1 base from J, the gap between germline ends came to 9 bases. In nucleotides, the CDR3 is TGTGCCAGCGGCCTCGGGTCCTACGAGCAGTACTTC. Translated: CASGLGSYEQYF.

This rearrangement joins TRBV27 to TRBJ2-7, with D unresolved. Between the trimmed V and J ends, which lost 2 bases and 7 bases, there was a span of 12 bases. Germline assignment: CDR1 MNHEY and CDR2 SMNVEV (reference sequence). CDR3 length equals 13 residues. The DNA for the CDR3 is TGTGCCAGCAGTTTAAGTTTCGGGTTAGAGCAGTACTTC. Its protein is CASSLSFGLEQYF.

In this sample, this clone turned up once. This rearrangement joins TRBV7-9 to TRBJ2-2; 12 bases line up with TRBD2. Germline-derived CDR1 and CDR2 are SEHNR and FQNEAQ (reference sequence). This CDR3 contains 19 residues. V shed 5 bases, J shed 7 bases, and the junction held 17 bases outside the gene matches. The CDR3: CASSPSGLAGPKMDGELFF. For the CDR3, the DNA is TGTGCCAGCAGCCCTTCGGGACTAGCGGGCCCTAAAATGGACGGGGAGCTGTTTTTT. The full variable domain, its missing parts supplied by reference TRBV7-9 and TRBJ2-2, is DTGVSQNPRHKITKRGQNVTFRCDPISEHNRLYWYRQTLGQGPEFLTYFQNEAQLEKSRLLSDRFSAERPKGSFSTLEIQRTEQGDSAMYLCASSPSGLAGPKMDGELFFGEGSRLTVL.